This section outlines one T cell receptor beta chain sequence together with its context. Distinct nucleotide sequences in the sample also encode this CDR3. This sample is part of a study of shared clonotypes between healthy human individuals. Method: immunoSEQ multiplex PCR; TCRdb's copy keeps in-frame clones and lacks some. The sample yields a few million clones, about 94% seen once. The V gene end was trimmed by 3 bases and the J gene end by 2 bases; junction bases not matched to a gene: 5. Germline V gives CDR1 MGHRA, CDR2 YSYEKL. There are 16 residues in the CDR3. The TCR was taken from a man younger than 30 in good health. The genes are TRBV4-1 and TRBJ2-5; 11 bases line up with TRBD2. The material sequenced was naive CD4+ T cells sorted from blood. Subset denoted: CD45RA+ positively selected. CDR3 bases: TGCGCCAGCAGCCAGCCGGGACTAGCGGAGCAAGAGACCCAGTACTTC. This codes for CASSQPGLAEQETQYF.